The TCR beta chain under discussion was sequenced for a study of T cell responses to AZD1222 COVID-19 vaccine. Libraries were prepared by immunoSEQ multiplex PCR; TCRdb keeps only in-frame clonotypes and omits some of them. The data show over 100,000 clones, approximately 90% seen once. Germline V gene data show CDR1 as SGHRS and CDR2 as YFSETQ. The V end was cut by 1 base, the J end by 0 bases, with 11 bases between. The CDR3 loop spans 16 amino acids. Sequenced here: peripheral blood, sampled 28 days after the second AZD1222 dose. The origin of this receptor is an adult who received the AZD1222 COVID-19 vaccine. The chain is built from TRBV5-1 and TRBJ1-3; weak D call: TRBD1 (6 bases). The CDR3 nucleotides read TGCGCCAGCAGCTTGATGTCAGGGGACTCTGGAAACACCATATATTTT. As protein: CASSLMSGDSGNTIYF.